This TCR beta chain is drawn from a study of regulatory T cells in long-lasting Graves disease. V was clipped by 2 bases and J by 1 base; unmatched bases: 10. Germline V gives CDR1 SEHNR, CDR2 FQNEAQ (reference sequence). This CDR3 is built from 19 residues. According to the study, TCR beta libraries were built with iRepertoire HTBI primers and CDR3-region Arm-PCR. TCRdb reprocessed the multiplex PCR reads with MiXCR, giving one entry per CDR3 protein. The sample records 200,000 to 250,000 distinct CDR3 sequences, roughly 18% being singletons. The time point here: newly diagnosed GD, antithyroid drugs for less than 3 months. From PBMCs, RNA was extracted and then used to make the TCR library. This clonotype showed up many times. These data were also reused for a study on T cells in Graves' hyperthyroidism and ophthalmopathy. This second report adds: The authors' 13 V-J model separated ophthalmopathy from stable hyperthyroidism.

The TCR originated in a young woman with Graves disease. Material: peripheral blood mononuclear cells (PBMCs), obtained at new diagnosis, from a patient treated with antithyroid drugs. The chain carries TRBV7-9 and TRBJ2-3; TRBD2 agrees at 12 bases. Written as DNA, the CDR3 is TGTGCCAGCAGCTTAAGTGTGACTAGCGGGGGAGGCGGCACAGATACGCAGTATTTT. It specifies CASSLSVTSGGGGTDTQYF.